This TCR beta chain was sequenced during a study of cytomegalovirus exposure and HLA in healthy donors. Study outcomes and limitations: Rare sequences made up most TCRs, while some public TCRs were found in many donors.

CDR3 length: 12 residues. CDR1 and CDR2 from the germline V gene are MNHEY and SVGAGI. V lost 7 bases, J lost 7 bases, and 4 bases stayed unmatched. 13 Jbeta primers and 60 Vbeta primers were used for the PCR. Produced via immunoSEQ multiplex PCR; TCRdb's table is partial and in-frame only. Here the sample spans 150,000 or so clones, over 75% being singletons. Concerning this clone: Antigen: not known.

This sequence joins TRBV6-5 and TRBJ1-2, with 9 bases fitting TRBD1. Sample: PBMCs. The TCR sequence derives from a man aged 30-40 years in good health and CMV-seropositive. The CDR3 bases are TGTGCCAGCAAGGGACAGGGTAGTGGCTACACCTTC. Translated, it gives CASKGQGSGYTF.